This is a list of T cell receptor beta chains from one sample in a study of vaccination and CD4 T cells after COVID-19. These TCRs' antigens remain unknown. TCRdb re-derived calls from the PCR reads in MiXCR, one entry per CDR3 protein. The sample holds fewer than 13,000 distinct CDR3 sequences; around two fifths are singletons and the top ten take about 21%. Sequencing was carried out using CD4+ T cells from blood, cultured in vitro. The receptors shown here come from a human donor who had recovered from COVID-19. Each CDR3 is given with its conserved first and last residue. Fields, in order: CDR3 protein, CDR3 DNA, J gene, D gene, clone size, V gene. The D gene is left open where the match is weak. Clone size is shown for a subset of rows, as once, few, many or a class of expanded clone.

CSASRVGGVDSPLHF | TGCAGTGCTAGCAGGGTGGGAGGGGTCGATTCACCCCTCCACTTT | TRBJ1-6 | . | few | TRBV20-1
CASSASTGNTGELFF | TGCGCCAGCAGCGCTTCGACAGGGAACACCGGGGAGCTGTTTTTT | TRBJ2-2 | . | few | TRBV5-1
CASSGDRANYGYTF | TGTGCCAGCAGCGGGGACCGAGCTAACTATGGCTACACCTTC | TRBJ1-2 | . | . | TRBV7-9
CATHSGGGTGELFF | TGCGCCACCCATTCGGGGGGTGGCACCGGGGAGCTGTTTTTT | TRBJ2-2 | TRBD2 | . | TRBV5-1
CASSPGLAGGRNEQFF | TGTGCCAGCAGCCCCGGACTAGCGGGGGGGCGTAATGAGCAGTTCTTC | TRBJ2-1 | TRBD2 | . | TRBV14
CASSVGRFSNQPQHF | TGTGCCAGCAGTGTCGGAAGGTTTAGCAATCAGCCCCAGCATTTT | TRBJ1-5 | . | . | TRBV2
CASSETKGTEAFF | TGTGCCAGCAGTGAAACTAAAGGCACTGAAGCTTTCTTT | TRBJ1-1 | . | few | TRBV25-1
CASSLAETQYF | TGTGCCAGCAGCTTAGCGGAGACCCAGTACTTC | TRBJ2-5 | . | few | TRBV7-2
CASSAWGRYQPQHF | TGTGCCAGCAGTGCATGGGGGCGATATCAGCCCCAGCATTTT | TRBJ1-5 | . | . | TRBV2
CASSFWGVEETQYF | TGTGCCAGCAGCTTTTGGGGGGTCGAGGAGACCCAGTACTTC | TRBJ2-5 | . | . | TRBV11-3
CASSFLGPPTDTQYF | TGTGCCAGCAGTTTCCTGGGCCCTCCTACAGATACGCAGTATTTT | TRBJ2-3 | . | . | TRBV27
CASSLDGTVNTEAFF | TGTGCCAGCAGCTTAGATGGGACGGTGAACACTGAAGCTTTCTTT | TRBJ1-1 | . | . | TRBV7-2
CSAHRLAGGQETQYF | TGCAGTGCCCACCGGCTAGCGGGGGGACAAGAGACCCAGTACTTC | TRBJ2-5 | TRBD2 | . | TRBV20-1
CASDIGQDDHGYTF | TGTGCCAGCGATATTGGACAGGATGACCATGGCTACACCTTC | TRBJ1-2 | TRBD1 | . | TRBV6-1
CASSEGPGSTDTQYF | TGTGCCAGTTCCGAGGGCCCGGGAAGCACAGATACGCAGTATTTT | TRBJ2-3 | . | . | TRBV18
CASSFRTGGVETQYF | TGTGCCAGCAGTTTCCGGACAGGGGGCGTTGAGACCCAGTACTTC | TRBJ2-5 | TRBD1 | few | TRBV7-2
CAPRSGGTYEQYF | TGTGCCCCCCGCAGCGGGGGGACCTACGAGCAGTACTTC | TRBJ2-7 | TRBD2 | once | TRBV5-6
CSARNTDTQYF | TGCAGTGCTAGAAACACAGATACGCAGTATTTT | TRBJ2-3 | . | . | TRBV20-1
CASRDLYGYTF | TGTGCCAGTAGGGACCTCTATGGCTACACCTTC | TRBJ1-2 | . | few | TRBV19
CASSVGGVTDTQYF | TGTGCCAGCAGCGTGGGGGGGGTCACAGATACGCAGTATTTT | TRBJ2-3 | TRBD2 | . | TRBV7-9
CATEAPGLGGYTF | TGTGCCACCGAAGCCCCAGGGCTGGGGGGCTACACCTTC | TRBJ1-2 | . | few | TRBV24-1
CASTGQTFPAFF | TGTGCCAGCACGGGACAGACTTTTCCAGCGTTCTTC | TRBJ2-1 | TRBD1 | . | TRBV6-1
CASSPGDTQYF | TGCGCCAGCAGCCCTGGGGATACGCAGTATTTT | TRBJ2-3 | . | . | TRBV5-1
CASRRGTGTYEQYF | TGTGCCAGCAGGAGGGGGACCGGTACCTACGAGCAGTACTTC | TRBJ2-7 | . | . | TRBV6-1
CACTKGGGQGADTQYF | TGTGCCTGCACAAAGGGTGGGGGACAGGGGGCAGATACGCAGTATTTT | TRBJ2-3 | TRBD1 | once | TRBV30
CASSRLGPQGYNEQFF | TGTGCCAGCAGCCGGCTGGGTCCCCAGGGCTACAATGAGCAGTTCTTC | TRBJ2-1 | . | . | TRBV7-2
CASHTTGTSYEQYF | TGTGCCAGCCACACAACCGGGACCTCCTACGAGCAGTACTTC | TRBJ2-7 | . | . | TRBV6-1
CASGGQGSYSLHF | TGTGCCAGCGGGGGACAGGGGTCCTACTCCCTCCACTTT | TRBJ1-6 | TRBD1 | . | TRBV6-1
CASSATSDYNNEQFF | TGTGCCAGCAGCGCGACTAGCGACTATAACAATGAGCAGTTCTTC | TRBJ2-1 | TRBD2 | . | TRBV9
CAISEITNTEAFF | TGTGCCATCAGTGAGATTACGAACACTGAAGCTTTCTTT | TRBJ1-1 | . | few | TRBV10-3
CASSYSGQANYGYTF | TGTGCCAGCAGTTACTCGGGGCAGGCCAACTATGGCTACACCTTC | TRBJ1-2 | . | . | TRBV6-2/TRBV6-3
CAWSVDGETQYF | TGTGCCTGGAGTGTCGACGGAGAGACCCAGTACTTC | TRBJ2-5 | . | . | TRBV30
CASSLAQGNTEAFF | TGTGCCAGCAGTCTGGCTCAAGGGAACACTGAAGCTTTCTTT | TRBJ1-1 | . | few | TRBV12-3/TRBV12-4
CASSHGQDIGSNQPQHF | TGCGCCAGCAGCCACGGACAGGATATTGGGAGCAATCAGCCCCAGCATTTT | TRBJ1-5 | TRBD1 | . | TRBV4-1
CASSERGGGEQFF | TGTGCCAGCAGTGAGCGGGGGGGTGGTGAGCAGTTCTTC | TRBJ2-1 | TRBD2 | few | TRBV6-4
CASSLRFRDSYGYTF | TGTGCCAGCAGTTTGAGATTCCGGGACAGCTATGGCTACACCTTC | TRBJ1-2 | TRBD1 | . | TRBV27
CATSRDGQGVGSEQYF | TGTGCCACCAGCAGAGATGGCCAGGGGGTGGGAAGCGAGCAGTACTTC | TRBJ2-7 | TRBD1 | . | TRBV15
CASSYGGSWGKNTEAFF | TGTGCCAGCAGTTACGGGGGTTCATGGGGGAAGAACACTGAAGCTTTCTTT | TRBJ1-1 | . | . | TRBV6-5
CASMSADSANQPQHF | TGTGCCAGTATGTCGGCCGACAGTGCCAATCAGCCCCAGCATTTT | TRBJ1-5 | . | few | TRBV19
CSAKGRDRAANEQFF | TGCAGTGCTAAGGGACGGGACAGGGCAGCCAATGAGCAGTTCTTC | TRBJ2-1 | TRBD1 | . | TRBV20-1
CASSPAGTYEQYF | TGTGCCAGCTCACCAGCAGGTACCTACGAGCAGTACTTC | TRBJ2-7 | . | . | TRBV18
CASRPGRNTEAFF | TGTGCCAGCAGACCAGGTAGGAACACTGAAGCTTTCTTT | TRBJ1-1 | . | few | TRBV6-1
CASSPGQGLHGYTF | TGCGCCAGCAGTCCGGGACAGGGCCTTCATGGCTACACCTTC | TRBJ1-2 | TRBD1 | few | TRBV5-1
CASGSPDRGGHTQYF | TGTGCCAGCGGTTCTCCGGACAGGGGGGGACATACGCAGTATTTT | TRBJ2-3 | TRBD1 | few | TRBV6-2/TRBV6-3
CATSRDYGTSSGNTIYF | TGTGCCACCAGCAGAGATTATGGCACAAGCTCTGGAAACACCATATATTTT | TRBJ1-3 | . | few | TRBV15
CASSLMAGASNQPQHF | TGTGCCAGCAGTTTAATGGCAGGGGCCAGCAATCAGCCCCAGCATTTT | TRBJ1-5 | . | few | TRBV27
CSARDARTPSSGANVLTF | TGCAGTGCTAGAGATGCCCGGACCCCGAGCTCTGGGGCCAACGTCCTGACTTTC | TRBJ2-6 | . | . | TRBV20-1
CASSLDPTPGELFF | TGCGCCAGCAGCTTGGATCCCACCCCCGGGGAGCTGTTTTTT | TRBJ2-2 | . | . | TRBV5-1
CASSWDRVINEQFF | TGCGCCAGCAGCTGGGACAGGGTGATTAATGAGCAGTTCTTC | TRBJ2-1 | TRBD1 | few | TRBV5-1
CASTSHVNTEAFF | TGTGCCAGCACCTCACACGTGAACACTGAAGCTTTCTTT | TRBJ1-1 | . | . | TRBV6-1
CASSLDSNQPQHF | TGTGCCAGCAGCTTAGATAGCAATCAGCCCCAGCATTTT | TRBJ1-5 | . | few | TRBV5-4
CARSDDRTFSGNTIYF | TGTGCCAGAAGCGACGACAGGACATTCTCTGGAAACACCATATATTTT | TRBJ1-3 | . | . | TRBV5-3
CASRTWGRDTQYF | TGTGCCAGTAGGACTTGGGGGCGGGATACGCAGTATTTT | TRBJ2-3 | . | . | TRBV19
CASSSGQGLGYEQYF | TGTGCCAGCAGTTCAGGACAGGGATTAGGCTACGAGCAGTACTTC | TRBJ2-7 | TRBD1 | . | TRBV27
CASSTSSGANVLTF | TGTGCCAGTAGTACGTCCTCTGGGGCCAACGTCCTGACTTTC | TRBJ2-6 | . | . | TRBV19